Here is one T cell receptor beta chain with its context. The clone's antigen remains unknown. No much larger clone is present one base from it, and per-base qualities are unavailable. Patients with autoimmune disease history or receiving systemic immunosuppression were excluded from the trial. Peripheral blood for TCR sequencing was collected from all dose cohorts at baseline, on cycle 4 day 1, and on cycle 7 day 1. Samples were obtained from an open-label, multicenter, first-in-human phase I dose-escalation trial of ivuxolimab. Adults with locally advanced or metastatic melanoma, renal cell carcinoma, hepatocellular carcinoma or head and neck squamous cell carcinoma were enrolled in the trial. Before TCR sequencing, CD4+ T cells and CD8+ T cells were sorted from peripheral blood as separate populations. This entry comes from a study of OX40 agonist ivuxolimab in advanced cancers. Describing the broader study: Ivuxolimab was an agonistic, fully human IgG2 monoclonal antibody directed against OX40 (CD134), a costimulatory receptor. In the dose-escalation cohort, 82.7% of patients were male, and the mean age was around 65 years with a range of roughly 20 to 85. The monotherapy dose-escalation portion (N of about 50 patients) of the phase I ivuxolimab trial is reported in the paper. Partial responses occurred in three dose-escalation patients: two with cutaneous melanoma and one with hepatocellular carcinoma. Intravenous ivuxolimab was administered to patients every 2 weeks at six dose levels: 0.01, 0.1, 0.3, 1.5, 3 and 10 mg/kg. Among the roughly 50 dose-escalation patients, around 20 had hepatocellular carcinoma, around 15 melanoma, 9 renal cell carcinoma and 9 head and neck cancer. Patients were allowed to have had prior anti-PD-1, anti-PD-L1 or anti-CTLA-4 therapy, and 30% to 50% of the dose-escalation patients had previously received checkpoint inhibitors. The purpose of peripheral TCRbeta sequencing was to test whether ivuxolimab changed TCR sequence diversity and led to clonal T-cell expansion. Broader findings and caveats from the paper: Low levels of normalized T-cell clonal expansion were also seen in some patients who did not respond. After ivuxolimab, more expanded clones were found on average in CD8+ T cells than in CD4+ T cells. Antigen specificity was not determined for the clonally expanded peripheral T cells. In the 0.1-3.0 mg/kg groups, partial responders had among the lowest normalized peripheral clonal expansion, particularly in CD8+ T cells. At doses from 0.1 to 3.0 mg/kg, clonal expansion was seen in both CD4+ and CD8+ blood T cells between baseline and week 6.

CDR1 and CDR2 are drawn from the germline V gene: SQVTM, ANQGSEA. The CDR3, from cysteine to phenylalanine, totals 11 residues. Here the CDR3 DNA is all that survives: 33 bases in frame from base 1. Cut back by 5 bases and 2 bases, the V and J ends lie 3 bases apart. For sequencing of the TCRbeta CDR3 region, genomic DNA was extracted from the sorted cells. The immunoSEQ Assay was used to sequence the TCRbeta CDR3 regions. Held by TCRdb, this immuneACCESS table contains in-frame sequences only and omits some clones. Under half of the omission traces to an unresolved V gene where checked; the cause of the rest is unknown. The sample table holds roughly 43,000 clones, of which about 89% were seen once. Over 9.5% of the sample lies in the top ten.

Material: CD4+ or CD8+ T cells sorted from blood, obtained in a trial of the OX40 agonist ivuxolimab. The receptor was isolated from an adult with an advanced solid tumor such as melanoma, head and neck, liver or kidney cancer. The V gene is TRBV29-1 and the J gene is TRBJ2-2, with an unclear D gene assignment. The DNA is TGCAGCGTTTTTAACACCGGGGAGCTGTTTTTT. Translated, it reads CSVFNTGELFF.